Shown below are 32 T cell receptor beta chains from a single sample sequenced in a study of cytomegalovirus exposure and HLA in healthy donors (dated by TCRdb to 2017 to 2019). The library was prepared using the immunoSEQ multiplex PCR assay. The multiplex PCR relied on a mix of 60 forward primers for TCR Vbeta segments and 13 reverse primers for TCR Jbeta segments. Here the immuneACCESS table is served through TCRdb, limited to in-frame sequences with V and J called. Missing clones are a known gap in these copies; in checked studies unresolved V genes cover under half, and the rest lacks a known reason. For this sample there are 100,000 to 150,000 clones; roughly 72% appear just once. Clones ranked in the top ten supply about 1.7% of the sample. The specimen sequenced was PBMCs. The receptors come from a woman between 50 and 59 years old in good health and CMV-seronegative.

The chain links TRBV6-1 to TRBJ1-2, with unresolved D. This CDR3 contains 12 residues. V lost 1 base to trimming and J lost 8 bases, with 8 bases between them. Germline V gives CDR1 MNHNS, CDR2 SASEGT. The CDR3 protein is CASSEGLWGYTF. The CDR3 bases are TGTGCCAGCAGTGAAGGGCTCTGGGGCTACACCTTC.

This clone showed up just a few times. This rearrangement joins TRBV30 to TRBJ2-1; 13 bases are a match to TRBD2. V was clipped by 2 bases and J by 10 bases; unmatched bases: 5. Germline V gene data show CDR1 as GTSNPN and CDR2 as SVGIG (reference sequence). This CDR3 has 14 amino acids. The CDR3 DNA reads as TGTGCCTGGAGTTGGACTAGCGGGAGTAAGGAGCAGTTCTTC. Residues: CAWSWTSGSKEQFF.

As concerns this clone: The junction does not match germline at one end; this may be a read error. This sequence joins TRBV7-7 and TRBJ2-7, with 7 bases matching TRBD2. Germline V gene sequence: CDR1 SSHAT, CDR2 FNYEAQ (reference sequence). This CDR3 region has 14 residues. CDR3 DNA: TGTGCTAGCAGCCCTAGCGGAAAGGCGTACGAGCAGTACTTC. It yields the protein CASSPSGKAYEQYF.

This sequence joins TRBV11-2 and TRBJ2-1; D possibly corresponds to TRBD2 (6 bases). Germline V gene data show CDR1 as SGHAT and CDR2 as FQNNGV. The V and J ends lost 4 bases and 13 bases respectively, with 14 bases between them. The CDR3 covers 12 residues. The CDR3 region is CASSSPLGLQFF. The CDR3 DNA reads TGTGCCAGCAGCTCACCTTTGGGACTCCAGTTCTTC.

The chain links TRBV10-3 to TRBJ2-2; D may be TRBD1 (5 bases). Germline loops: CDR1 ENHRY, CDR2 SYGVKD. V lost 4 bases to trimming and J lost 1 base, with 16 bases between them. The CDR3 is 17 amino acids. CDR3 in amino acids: CAISAQTRQLNTGELFF. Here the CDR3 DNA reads TGTGCCATCAGTGCTCAGACGCGACAGCTGAACACCGGGGAGCTGTTTTTT.

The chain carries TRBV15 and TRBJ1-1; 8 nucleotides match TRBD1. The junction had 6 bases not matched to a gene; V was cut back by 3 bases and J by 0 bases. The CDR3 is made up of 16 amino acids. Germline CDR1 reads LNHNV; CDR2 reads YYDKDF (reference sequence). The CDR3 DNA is TGTGCCACCAGCAGGCTAGGACAGGGACTGAACACTGAAGCTTTCTTT. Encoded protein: CATSRLGQGLNTEAFF. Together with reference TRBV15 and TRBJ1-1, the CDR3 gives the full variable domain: DAMVIQNPRYQVTQFGKPVTLSCSQTLNHNVMYWYQQKSSQAPKLLFHYYDKDFNNEADTPDNFQSRRPNTSFCFLDIRSPGLGDTAMYLCATSRLGQGLNTEAFFGQGTRLTVV.

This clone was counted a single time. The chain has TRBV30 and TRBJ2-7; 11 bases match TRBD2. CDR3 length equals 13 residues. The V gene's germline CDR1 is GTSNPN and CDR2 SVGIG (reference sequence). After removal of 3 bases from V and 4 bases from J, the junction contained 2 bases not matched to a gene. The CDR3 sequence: CAWRLAGVYEQYF. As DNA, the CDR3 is TGTGCCTGGAGACTAGCGGGAGTGTACGAGCAGTACTTC. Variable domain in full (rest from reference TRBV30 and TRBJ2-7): SQTIHQWPATLVQPVGSPLSLECTVEGTSNPNLYWYRQAAGRGLQLLFYSVGIGQISSEVPQNLSASRPQDRQFILSSKKLLLSDSGFYLCAWRLAGVYEQYFGPGTRLTVT.

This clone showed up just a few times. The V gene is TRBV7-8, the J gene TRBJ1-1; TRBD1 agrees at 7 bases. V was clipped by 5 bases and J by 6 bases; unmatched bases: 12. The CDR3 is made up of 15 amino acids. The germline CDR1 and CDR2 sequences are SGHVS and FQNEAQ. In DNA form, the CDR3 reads TGTGCCAGCAGCCCCCCACCTAGGACAGGCTCTGAAGCTTTCTTT. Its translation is CASSPPPRTGSEAFF.

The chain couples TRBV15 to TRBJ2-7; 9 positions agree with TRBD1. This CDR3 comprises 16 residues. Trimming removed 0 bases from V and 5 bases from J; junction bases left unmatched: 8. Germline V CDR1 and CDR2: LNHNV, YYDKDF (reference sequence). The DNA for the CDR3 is TGTGCCACCAGCAGAGATTTACCGGGACAGGGCCACGAGCAGTACGTC. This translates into CATSRDLPGQGHEQYV.

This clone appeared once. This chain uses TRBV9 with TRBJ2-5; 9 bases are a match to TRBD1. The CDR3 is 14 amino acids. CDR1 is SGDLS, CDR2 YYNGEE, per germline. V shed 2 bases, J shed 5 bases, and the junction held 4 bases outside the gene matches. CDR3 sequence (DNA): TGTGCCAGCAGCGTTGGACAGGGGAGGGAGACCCAGTACTTC. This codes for CASSVGQGRETQYF.

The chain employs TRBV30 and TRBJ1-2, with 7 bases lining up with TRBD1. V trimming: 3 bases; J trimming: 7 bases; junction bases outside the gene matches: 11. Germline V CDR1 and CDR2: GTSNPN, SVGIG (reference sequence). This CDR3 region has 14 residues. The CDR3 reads CAWSLQKGAGGYTF. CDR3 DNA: TGTGCCTGGAGCCTCCAGAAGGGGGCGGGTGGCTACACCTTC. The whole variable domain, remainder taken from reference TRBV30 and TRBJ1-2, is SQTIHQWPATLVQPVGSPLSLECTVEGTSNPNLYWYRQAAGRGLQLLFYSVGIGQISSEVPQNLSASRPQDRQFILSSKKLLLSDSGFYLCAWSLQKGAGGYTFGSGTRLTVV.

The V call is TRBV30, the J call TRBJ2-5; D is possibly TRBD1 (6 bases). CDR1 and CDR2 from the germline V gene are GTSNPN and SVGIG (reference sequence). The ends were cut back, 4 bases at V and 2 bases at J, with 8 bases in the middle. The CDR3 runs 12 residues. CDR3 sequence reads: CAWNTGQETQYF. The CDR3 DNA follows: TGTGCCTGGAATACAGGGCAAGAGACCCAGTACTTC. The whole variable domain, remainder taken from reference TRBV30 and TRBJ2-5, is SQTIHQWPATLVQPVGSPLSLECTVEGTSNPNLYWYRQAAGRGLQLLFYSVGIGQISSEVPQNLSASRPQDRQFILSSKKLLLSDSGFYLCAWNTGQETQYFGPGTRLLVL.

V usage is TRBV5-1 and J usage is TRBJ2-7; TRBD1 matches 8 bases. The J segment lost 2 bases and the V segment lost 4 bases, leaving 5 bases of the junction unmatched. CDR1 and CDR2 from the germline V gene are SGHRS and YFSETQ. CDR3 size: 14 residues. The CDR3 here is CASSPGTGAYEQYF. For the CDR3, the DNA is TGCGCCAGCAGCCCCGGGACAGGCGCCTACGAGCAGTACTTC.

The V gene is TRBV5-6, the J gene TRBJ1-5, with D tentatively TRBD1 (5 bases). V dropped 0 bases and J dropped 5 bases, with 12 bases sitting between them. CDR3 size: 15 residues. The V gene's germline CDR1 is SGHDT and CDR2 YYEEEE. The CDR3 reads CASSLGRDRDQPQHF. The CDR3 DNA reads TGTGCCAGCAGCTTGGGGCGAGACAGAGATCAGCCCCAGCATTTT.

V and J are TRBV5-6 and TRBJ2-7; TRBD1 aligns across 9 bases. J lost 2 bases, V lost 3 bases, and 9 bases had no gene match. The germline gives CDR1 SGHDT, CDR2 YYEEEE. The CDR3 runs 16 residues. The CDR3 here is CASSWTGTGTPYEQYV. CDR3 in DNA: TGTGCCAGCAGCTGGACCGGGACAGGGACCCCCTACGAGCAGTACGTC.

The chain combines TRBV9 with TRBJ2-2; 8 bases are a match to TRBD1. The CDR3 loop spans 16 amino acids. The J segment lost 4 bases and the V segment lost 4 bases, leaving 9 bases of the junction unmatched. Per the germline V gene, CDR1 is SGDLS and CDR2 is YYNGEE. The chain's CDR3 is CASSLGTGGPTGELFF. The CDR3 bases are TGTGCCAGCAGCCTCGGGACAGGAGGTCCCACCGGGGAGCTGTTTTTT. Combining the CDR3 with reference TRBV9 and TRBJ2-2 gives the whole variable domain DSGVTQTPKHLITATGQRVTLRCSPRSGDLSVYWYQQSLDQGLQFLIQYYNGEERAKGNILERFSAQQFPDLHSELNLSSLELGDSALYFCASSLGTGGPTGELFFGEGSRLTVL.

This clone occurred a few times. The CDR3 region has the DNA TGCAGCGTTGGGGGTACGACAGGGGAGTTCCCAGATACGCAGTATTTT. This codes for CSVGGTTGEFPDTQYF. The chain links TRBV29-1 to TRBJ2-3, with 8 bases fitting TRBD1. The junction had 13 bases not matched to a gene; V was cut back by 4 bases and J by 4 bases. Germline V gene sequence: CDR1 SQVTM, CDR2 ANQGSEA. This CDR3 has 16 residues.

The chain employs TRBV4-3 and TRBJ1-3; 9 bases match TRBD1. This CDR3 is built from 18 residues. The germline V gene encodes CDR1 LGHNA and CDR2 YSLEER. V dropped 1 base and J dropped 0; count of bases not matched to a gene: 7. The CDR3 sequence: CASSQVTGTGFSGNTIYF. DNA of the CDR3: TGCGCCAGCAGCCAAGTTACCGGGACAGGGTTCTCTGGAAACACCATATATTTT.

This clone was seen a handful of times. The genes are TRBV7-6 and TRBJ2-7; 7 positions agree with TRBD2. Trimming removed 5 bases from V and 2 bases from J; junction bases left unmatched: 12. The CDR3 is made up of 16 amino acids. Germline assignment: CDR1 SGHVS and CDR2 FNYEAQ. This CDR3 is CASSTNPSGHAYEQYF. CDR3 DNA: TGTGCCAGCAGCACGAATCCTAGCGGCCATGCCTACGAGCAGTACTTC.

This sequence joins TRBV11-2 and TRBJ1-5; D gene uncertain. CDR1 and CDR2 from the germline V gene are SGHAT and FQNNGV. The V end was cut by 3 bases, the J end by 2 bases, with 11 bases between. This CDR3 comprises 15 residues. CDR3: CASSLAAFGNQPQHF. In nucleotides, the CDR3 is TGTGCCAGCAGCTTGGCTGCCTTCGGCAATCAGCCCCAGCATTTT.

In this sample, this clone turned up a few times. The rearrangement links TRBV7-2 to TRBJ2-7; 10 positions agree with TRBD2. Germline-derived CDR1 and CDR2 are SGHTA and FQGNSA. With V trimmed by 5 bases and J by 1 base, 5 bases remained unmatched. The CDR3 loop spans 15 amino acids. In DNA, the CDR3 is TGTGCCAGCAGCCGGACTAGCGGAGGTTCCTACGAGCAGTACTTC. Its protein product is CASSRTSGGSYEQYF.

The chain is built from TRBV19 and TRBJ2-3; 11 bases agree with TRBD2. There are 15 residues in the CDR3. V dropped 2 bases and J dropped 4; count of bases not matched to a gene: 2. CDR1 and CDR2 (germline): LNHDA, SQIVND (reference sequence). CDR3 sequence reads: CASSILAGGPDTQYF. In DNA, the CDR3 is TGTGCCAGTAGTATACTAGCGGGAGGACCAGATACGCAGTATTTT.

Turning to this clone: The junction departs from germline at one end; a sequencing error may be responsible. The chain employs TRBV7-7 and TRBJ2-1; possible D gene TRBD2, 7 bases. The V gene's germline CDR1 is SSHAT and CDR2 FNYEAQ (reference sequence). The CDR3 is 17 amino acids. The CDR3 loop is CASSLDEGGVPYNEQFF. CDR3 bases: TGTGCTAGCAGCTTAGACGAGGGGGGGGTACCCTACAATGAGCAGTTCTTC.

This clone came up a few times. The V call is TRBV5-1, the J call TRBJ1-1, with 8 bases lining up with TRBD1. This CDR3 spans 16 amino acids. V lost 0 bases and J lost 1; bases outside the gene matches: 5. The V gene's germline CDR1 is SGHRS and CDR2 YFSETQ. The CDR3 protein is CASSLGQGSGNTEAFF. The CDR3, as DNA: TGCGCCAGCAGCTTGGGACAGGGGAGTGGGAACACTGAAGCTTTCTTT.

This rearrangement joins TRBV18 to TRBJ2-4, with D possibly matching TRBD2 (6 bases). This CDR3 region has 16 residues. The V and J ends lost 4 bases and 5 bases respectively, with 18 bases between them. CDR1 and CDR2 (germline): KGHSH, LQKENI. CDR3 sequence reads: CASSRDLKGGQNIQYF. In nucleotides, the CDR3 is TGTGCCAGCTCACGCGACCTGAAGGGAGGCCAAAACATTCAGTACTTC.

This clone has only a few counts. CDR3 bases: TGTGCCTGGAGTGGAGACAGGACCCACTCTGGAAACACCATATATTTT. It codes for CAWSGDRTHSGNTIYF. The gene calls are TRBV30 and TRBJ1-3; D is perhaps TRBD1 (6 bases). The V end lost 1 base, the J end lost 0 bases, and 13 bases lay between the germline ends. The germline V gene has CDR1 GTSNPN and CDR2 SVGIG (reference sequence). CDR3 length: 16 amino acids.

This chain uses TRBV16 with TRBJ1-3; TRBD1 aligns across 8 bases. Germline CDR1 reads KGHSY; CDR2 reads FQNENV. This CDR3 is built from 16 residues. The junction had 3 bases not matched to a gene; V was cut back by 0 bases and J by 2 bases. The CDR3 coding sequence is TGTGCCAGCAGCCAATCGGCGACAGGGGCTGGAAACACCATATATTTT. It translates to CASSQSATGAGNTIYF.

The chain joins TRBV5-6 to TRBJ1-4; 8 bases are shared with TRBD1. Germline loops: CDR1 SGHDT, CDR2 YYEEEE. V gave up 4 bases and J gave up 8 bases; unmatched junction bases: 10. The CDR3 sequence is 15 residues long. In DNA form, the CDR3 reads TGTGCCAGCAGCACCCCGACAGGGGTTATAGAAAAACTGTTTTTT. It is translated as CASSTPTGVIEKLFF.

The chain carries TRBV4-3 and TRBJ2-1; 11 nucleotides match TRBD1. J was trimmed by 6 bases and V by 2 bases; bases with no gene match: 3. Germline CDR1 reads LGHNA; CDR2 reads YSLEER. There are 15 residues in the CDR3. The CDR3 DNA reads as TGCGCCAGCAGCCAAATGGGGACAGGGGGCAATGAGCAGTTCTTC. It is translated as CASSQMGTGGNEQFF.

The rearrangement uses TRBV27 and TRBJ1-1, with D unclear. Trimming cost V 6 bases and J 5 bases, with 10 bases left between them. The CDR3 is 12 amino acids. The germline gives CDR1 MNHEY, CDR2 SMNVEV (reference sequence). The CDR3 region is CASRKTGTEAFF. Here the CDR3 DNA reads TGTGCCAGCAGGAAAACGGGGACTGAAGCTTTCTTT.

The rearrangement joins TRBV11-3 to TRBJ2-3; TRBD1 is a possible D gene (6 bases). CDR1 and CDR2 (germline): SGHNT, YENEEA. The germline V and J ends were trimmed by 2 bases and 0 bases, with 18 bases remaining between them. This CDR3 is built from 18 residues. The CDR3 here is CASSLFWAQGPSTDTQYF. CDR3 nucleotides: TGTGCCAGCAGCTTATTTTGGGCGCAGGGGCCTAGCACAGATACGCAGTATTTT.

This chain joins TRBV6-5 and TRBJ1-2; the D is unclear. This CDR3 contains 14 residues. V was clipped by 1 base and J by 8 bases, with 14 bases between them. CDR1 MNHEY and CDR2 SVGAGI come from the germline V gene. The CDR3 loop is CASSYWSSSEGYTF. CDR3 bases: TGTGCCAGCAGTTACTGGTCGAGTTCTGAAGGCTACACCTTC.